This T cell receptor (beta chain) was identified during a study of T cell responses to AZD1222 COVID-19 vaccine. Method: immunoSEQ multiplex PCR; TCRdb's copy keeps in-frame clones and lacks some. The data hold around 120,000 clones, with 92% observed a single time. Study-wide results and limits: Among vaccine-associated CD4 TCRs, coverage spanned spike, with dominance at 160-218 and 743-854. There were mostly white British donors and more females than males, and clonal diversity was possibly underestimated.

As regards this clone: Its cognate antigen is unknown. One end of the junction does not line up with germline, which may come from a read error.

This CDR3 is 15 amino acids long. Germline V gives CDR1 KGHSH, CDR2 LQKENI. The chain carries TRBV18 and TRBJ1-1; tentative D call: TRBD1 (6 bases). The material was peripheral blood, obtained on day 0 of AZD1222 vaccination. The clonotype was recovered from an adult in good health. The CDR3 reads CASSPGTSTAFGLFF. The CDR3 nucleotides are TGTGCCAGCTCGCCCGGGACATCAACCGCATTTGGGCTTTTTTTT.